The T cell receptor (beta chain) described here comes from a study of blood T cell repertoires in COVID-19. Overall study context: Italy, Spain and the United States were the sources of the convalescent and acute COVID-19 samples. Sample material is recorded as cDNA or gDNA derived from T cells, B-cell-depleted T cells, or PBMCs.

How the authors handled the data: Counts of nucleated cells, estimated from reference gene primer amplification, were obtained. TCRdb keeps only in-frame clones here, not all; method: immunoSEQ multiplex PCR. Clone size and V and J calls were adopted from that table, with D and trimming inferred from the DNA. The sample comprises about 230,000 clones, roughly 85% of which are singletons, and about 0.93% rests with the top ten. The germline CDR1 and CDR2 sequences are MNHEY and SVGEGT. The CDR3 has 13 residues. Between the trimmed V and J ends, which lost 2 bases and 5 bases, there was a span of 9 bases.

The V and J genes are TRBV6-2 or TRBV6-3 and TRBJ1-1, with D maybe TRBD1 (6 bases). What was sequenced was peripheral blood. This clonotype originated in a man aged 35 to 55 with acute or convalescent COVID-19. The CDR3 coding sequence is TGTGCCAGCAGTTACGATACAGGGACTGAAGCTTTCTTT. The encoded protein is CASSYDTGTEAFF.